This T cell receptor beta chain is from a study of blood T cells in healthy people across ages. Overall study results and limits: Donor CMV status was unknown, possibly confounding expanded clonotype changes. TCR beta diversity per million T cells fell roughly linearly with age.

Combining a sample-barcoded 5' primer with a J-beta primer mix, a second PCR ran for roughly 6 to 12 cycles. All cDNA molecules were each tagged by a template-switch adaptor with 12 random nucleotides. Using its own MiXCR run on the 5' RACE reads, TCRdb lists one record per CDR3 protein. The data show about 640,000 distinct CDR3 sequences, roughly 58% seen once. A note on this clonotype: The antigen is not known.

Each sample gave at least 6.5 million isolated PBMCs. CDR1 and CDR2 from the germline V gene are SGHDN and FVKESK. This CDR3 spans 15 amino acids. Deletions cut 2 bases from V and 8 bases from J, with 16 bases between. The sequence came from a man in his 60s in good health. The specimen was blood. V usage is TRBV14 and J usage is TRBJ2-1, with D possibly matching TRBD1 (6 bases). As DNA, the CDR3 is TGTGCCAGCAGCCAACGGGCAGGGGCCTTGGATGAGCAGTTCTTC. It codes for CASSQRAGALDEQFF.